Listed below are T cell receptor beta chains from one sample, sequenced in a study of human T cells and chemical hapten exposure. MiXCR was run by TCRdb on the RACE reads, yielding one entry per CDR3 protein. The repertoire holds 150,000 to 200,000 distinct CDR3 sequences, with roughly a quarter as singletons. The material was whole blood, obtained in connection with sensitization to the hapten diphenylcyclopropenone (DPC). The receptors here all came from a woman aged 35 to 49 with alopecia areata. Some clones in this sample may be carry-over from other donors' samples. CDR3s include the opening cysteine and the closing phenylalanine or tryptophan. The D gene is left open where the match is weak. Clone size is shown for a subset of rows, as once, few, many or a class of expanded clone.

J: TRBJ2-7; V: TRBV20-1; size: NA; D: TRBD2; DNA: TGCAGTGCTATACCCGGGACTAGCGGCACCTACGAGCAGTACTTC; CDR3: CSAIPGTSGTYEQYF
J: TRBJ2-1; V: TRBV6-2/TRBV6-3; size: NA; D: NA; DNA: TGTGCCAGCAAGCGGAGCACCTACAATGAGCAGTTCTTC; CDR3: CASKRSTYNEQFF
J: TRBJ1-5; V: TRBV28; size: few; D: NA; DNA: TGTGCCAGCAGTACGGGTGGGCAGCCCCAGCATTTT; CDR3: CASSTGGQPQHF
J: TRBJ1-2; V: TRBV2; size: few; D: TRBD1; DNA: TGTGCCAGCAGAGACCGCACAGGGGGTTATGGCTACACCTTC; CDR3: CASRDRTGGYGYTF
J: TRBJ2-7; V: TRBV7-2; size: few; D: NA; DNA: TGTGCCAGCAGCCCAGTTGGGCCCTACGAGCAGTACTTC; CDR3: CASSPVGPYEQYF
J: TRBJ2-5; V: TRBV6-5; size: NA; D: NA; DNA: TGTGCCAGCTCTCGACCGGGGGGCGGTGAGACCCAGTACTTC; CDR3: CASSRPGGGETQYF
J: TRBJ1-1; V: TRBV20-1; size: few; D: NA; DNA: TGCAGTGCTAGAGGCGCCGGGCCGAACACTGAAGCTTTCTTT; CDR3: CSARGAGPNTEAFF
J: TRBJ2-7; V: TRBV28; size: NA; D: NA; DNA: TGTGCCAGCAGCCACGCTCGGGGACTCCAGAGCTCCTACGAGCAGTACTTC; CDR3: CASSHARGLQSSYEQYF
J: TRBJ2-7; V: TRBV6-2/TRBV6-3; size: few; D: NA; DNA: TGTGCCAGCAGTTACCCCTCATCATCCGGACGGAGCTCCTACGAGCAGTACTTC; CDR3: CASSYPSSSGRSSYEQYF
J: TRBJ2-2; V: TRBV6-2/TRBV6-3; size: NA; D: NA; DNA: TGTGCCAGCAGACACGGACAGACCGGGGAGCTGTTTTTT; CDR3: CASRHGQTGELFF
J: TRBJ1-5; V: TRBV6-5; size: few; D: NA; DNA: TGTGCCAGCAGTTACCGCCGGCCCATTGGGCTCTTGGGCAATCAGCCCCAGCATTTT; CDR3: CASSYRRPIGLLGNQPQHF
J: TRBJ1-5; V: TRBV6-2/TRBV6-3; size: NA; D: TRBD1; DNA: TGTGCCAGCAGCCTCGACAGGGGTTGGGGCAATCAGCCCCAGCATTTT; CDR3: CASSLDRGWGNQPQHF
J: TRBJ2-1; V: TRBV4-2; size: few; D: TRBD2; DNA: TGTGCCAGCAGCCAAGTCCAAGCGGGACTAGCGGGGCGCAATGAGCAGTTCTTC; CDR3: CASSQVQAGLAGRNEQFF
J: TRBJ2-3; V: TRBV27; size: NA; D: NA; DNA: TGTGCCAGCAGTTTCCAGCCCCCCTACGGGACCACAGATACGCAGTATTTT; CDR3: CASSFQPPYGTTDTQYF
J: TRBJ2-5; V: TRBV7-2; size: few; D: NA; DNA: TGTGCCAGCAGCTTATCTAGGACAGAGACCCAGTACTTC; CDR3: CASSLSRTETQYF
J: TRBJ2-3; V: TRBV7-2; size: NA; D: TRBD2; DNA: TGTGCCAGCAGCGGGAGAGGACTAGCGGGAGCAATGGCGCAGTATTTT; CDR3: CASSGRGLAGAMAQYF
J: TRBJ2-5; V: TRBV3-1; size: few; D: NA; DNA: TGTGCCACCGCGAGGGTGCCCACGATTCAAGAGACCCAGTACTTC; CDR3: CATARVPTIQETQYF
J: TRBJ2-4; V: TRBV12-3/TRBV12-4; size: NA; D: TRBD1; DNA: TGTGCCAGCAGCCGGACAGGGGAAAACATTCAGTACTTC; CDR3: CASSRTGENIQYF
J: TRBJ1-1; V: TRBV12-3/TRBV12-4; size: NA; D: NA; DNA: TGTGCCAGCAGAGTTTTGGGGGGGGGGGGTCGGACTGAAGCTTTCTTT; CDR3: CASRVLGGGGRTEAFF
J: TRBJ2-2; V: TRBV4-3; size: NA; D: TRBD2; DNA: TGCGCCAGCAGCCTTCCGGGACTAGCGGGAGATCGCGACACCGGGGAGCTGTTTTTT; CDR3: CASSLPGLAGDRDTGELFF
J: TRBJ2-2; V: TRBV29-1; size: many; D: TRBD2; DNA: TGCAGCGCCCTTAGGACTAGCGGGAGGCCCGGGGAGCTGTTTTTT; CDR3: CSALRTSGRPGELFF
J: TRBJ2-5; V: TRBV5-6; size: NA; D: NA; DNA: TGTGCCAGCAGCTTGCTACGCGCGTACCAAGAGACCCAGTACTTC; CDR3: CASSLLRAYQETQYF
J: TRBJ1-1; V: TRBV6-2/TRBV6-3; size: NA; D: NA; DNA: TGTGCCACCAAGGTATACACTGAAGCTTTCTTT; CDR3: CATKVYTEAFF
J: TRBJ2-7; V: TRBV7-2; size: few; D: TRBD2; DNA: TGTGCCAGCAGCCATACTAGCGGGAGCGGGTACGAGCAGTACTTC; CDR3: CASSHTSGSGYEQYF
J: TRBJ2-1; V: TRBV5-1; size: NA; D: TRBD1; DNA: TGCGCCAGCAGCTGGGACAGGTCCAGCAGCAATGAGCAGTTCTTC; CDR3: CASSWDRSSSNEQFF
J: TRBJ2-2; V: TRBV5-1; size: few; D: TRBD2; DNA: TGCGCCAGTCGGACTAGCGTGAATGCCGGGGAGCTGTTTTTT; CDR3: CASRTSVNAGELFF
J: TRBJ2-6; V: TRBV7-9; size: NA; D: NA; DNA: TGTGCCAGCAGCCAGTCCACAGGGCTCGGGGCCAACGTCCTGACTTTC; CDR3: CASSQSTGLGANVLTF
J: TRBJ2-1; V: TRBV9; size: few; D: TRBD1; DNA: TGTGCCAGCAGCGTAGGGGGGACAGGGATTCATGAGCAGTTCTTC; CDR3: CASSVGGTGIHEQFF
J: TRBJ1-2; V: TRBV19; size: NA; D: NA; DNA: TGTGCCAGTAGTATGGGCGGGAACTATGGCTACACCTTC; CDR3: CASSMGGNYGYTF
J: TRBJ1-5; V: TRBV6-2/TRBV6-3; size: NA; D: NA; DNA: TGTGCCAGCAGTTACTCGTCCGGGACGGGTAGCAATCAGCCCCAGCATTTT; CDR3: CASSYSSGTGSNQPQHF
J: TRBJ2-1; V: TRBV29-1; size: NA; D: NA; DNA: TGCAGCGTTGTTAAGGGAGCAAGCTCCTACAATGAGCAGTTCTTC; CDR3: CSVVKGASSYNEQFF
J: TRBJ1-6; V: TRBV6-1; size: NA; D: TRBD1; DNA: TGTGCCAGCAGAACCGGGACAGGGAGCTCCTATAATTCACCCCTCCACTTT; CDR3: CASRTGTGSSYNSPLHF
J: TRBJ2-6; V: TRBV29-1; size: many; D: TRBD1; DNA: TGCAGCGTTGAGTGGGACAGGGAAGGTTCTGGGGCCAACGTCCTGACTTTC; CDR3: CSVEWDREGSGANVLTF
J: TRBJ2-6; V: TRBV29-1; size: many; D: NA; DNA: TGCAGCGCCGAGACACCGAACTCTGGGGCCAACGTCCTGACTTTC; CDR3: CSAETPNSGANVLTF
J: TRBJ2-7; V: TRBV11-2; size: few; D: NA; DNA: TGTGCCAGCAGCTTAGGCGGCGGAGGGCCTTACGAGCAGTACTTC; CDR3: CASSLGGGGPYEQYF
J: TRBJ2-5; V: TRBV10-3; size: few; D: NA; DNA: TGTGCCATCAGTGAGACTAGCATGGAGGAGACCCAGTACTTC; CDR3: CAISETSMEETQYF
J: TRBJ2-7; V: TRBV20-1; size: NA; D: NA; DNA: TGCAGTGCTGACCCTTCCCAAAGCTCCTACGAGCAGTACTTC; CDR3: CSADPSQSSYEQYF
J: TRBJ2-5; V: TRBV11-2; size: NA; D: NA; DNA: TGTGCCAGCAGCTTAGGGAGGGCGGGGCAAGAGACCCAGTACTTC; CDR3: CASSLGRAGQETQYF
J: TRBJ1-6; V: TRBV20-1; size: few; D: NA; DNA: TGCAGTGCTGCTAGAGCCGGGACCGGAGATTCACCCCTCCACTTT; CDR3: CSAARAGTGDSPLHF
J: TRBJ2-1; V: TRBV28; size: many; D: NA; DNA: TGTGCCAGCAGGGCCCCTGACCTCTACAATGAGCAGTTCTTC; CDR3: CASRAPDLYNEQFF